Below, 12 T cell receptor beta chains from the same sample are listed, as sequenced in a study of blood T cell repertoires in COVID-19. TCRdb keeps only in-frame clones here, not all; method: immunoSEQ multiplex PCR. The sample lists nearly 250,000 clones, about 82% occurring once. What was sequenced was PBMCs or T cells enriched from blood (not recorded which). These receptor sequences come from a woman aged 45-65 years who had recovered from COVID-19.

The V and J genes are TRBV5-8 and TRBJ2-1, with TRBD2 identical over 10 bases. The CDR3 runs 16 residues. J gave up 1 base and V 4 bases, and 5 bases lay outside the gene matches. CDR1 is SGHTS, CDR2 YDEGEE, per germline. The CDR3 DNA sequence: TGTGCCAGCAGCGAATTTAGCGGGAGGTCCTACAATGAGCAGTTCTTC. Its translation is CASSEFSGRSYNEQFF.

In DNA form, the CDR3 reads TGTGCCAGCAGCAGAGTTACAGGGGGTCTGGGCAATGAGCAGTTCTTC. Its protein is CASSRVTGGLGNEQFF. The chain employs TRBV5-5 and TRBJ2-1; 8 nucleotides line up with TRBD1. Losses at the gene ends were 4 bases for V and 6 bases for J; bases not matched to a gene: 12. The germline V gene encodes CDR1 SGHKS and CDR2 YYEKEE (reference sequence). This CDR3 comprises 16 residues.

V is TRBV27 and J is TRBJ1-2; TRBD1 is a possible D gene (5 bases). The CDR3 runs to 16 residues. The germline gives CDR1 MNHEY, CDR2 SMNVEV (reference sequence). Trimming stripped 2 bases from V and 2 bases from J, with 15 bases between. The CDR3 loop is CASSLKGQAPNYGYTF. In DNA, the CDR3 is TGTGCCAGCAGTTTAAAGGGGCAGGCACCGAACTATGGCTACACCTTC.

V and J are TRBV18 and TRBJ2-7, with D perhaps matching TRBD2 (6 bases). CDR1 KGHSH and CDR2 LQKENI come from the germline V gene. The CDR3 is 17 residues long. V shed 1 base and J shed 0 bases, with 16 bases lying between them. CDR3 in amino acids: CASSPRRVYQSSYEQYF. The CDR3 nucleotides are TGTGCCAGCTCACCACGGAGGGTATACCAGAGCTCCTACGAGCAGTACTTC.

This rearrangement joins TRBV28 to TRBJ1-5, with 9 nucleotides matching TRBD1. The V gene's germline CDR1 is MDHEN and CDR2 SYDVKM. This CDR3 has 15 residues. V gave up 6 bases and J gave up 7 bases; unmatched junction bases: 10. Written as DNA, the CDR3 is TGTGCCAGCAGACCAATAACAGGGGGCGTACAGCCCCAGCATTTT. Translation gives CASRPITGGVQPQHF.

There are a few counts of this clone. The rearrangement joins TRBV29-1 to TRBJ2-1; 8 nucleotides align to TRBD2. V lost 0 bases, J lost 7 bases, and 8 bases stayed unmatched. The length of the CDR3 is 15 residues. Germline loops: CDR1 SQVTM, CDR2 ANQGSEA. The CDR3 nucleotides are TGCAGCGTTGAAGATCTTAGCGGGATAGGGAATGAGCAGTTCTTC. This translates into CSVEDLSGIGNEQFF.

V is TRBV24-1 and J is TRBJ2-1, with 9 bases identical to TRBD1. CDR1 and CDR2 from the germline V gene are KGHDR and SFDVKD. With V trimmed by 4 bases and J by 3 bases, 6 bases remained unmatched. This CDR3 region has 16 residues. Written as DNA, the CDR3 is TGTGCCACCAGTGACACCGGGACAGGGCTCTACAATGAGCAGTTCTTC. Protein: CATSDTGTGLYNEQFF.

The chain recombines TRBV3-1 (or the pseudogene TRBV3-2) with TRBJ2-5; TRBD2 matches at 11 bases. CDR1 and CDR2 from the germline V gene are LGHDT and YNNKEL (reference sequence). Losses at the gene ends were 2 bases for V and 5 bases for J; bases not matched to a gene: 16. The CDR3 consists of 19 residues. The CDR3 protein is CASSQFSSGGIYSPETQYF. The CDR3 bases are TGTGCCAGCAGCCAATTTTCTAGCGGGGGGATTTATTCCCCGGAGACCCAGTACTTC.

The J gene is TRBJ2-5, the V gene TRBV6-6; D unresolved. CDR3 length: 12 residues. V gave up 2 bases and J gave up 5 bases, with 6 bases separating them. CDR1 and CDR2 (germline): MNHNY, SVGAGI (reference sequence). The CDR3 DNA reads as TGTGCCAGCAGTTACACCGGTGAGACCCAGTACTTC. It specifies CASSYTGETQYF.

This clone was detected only a few times. This chain uses TRBV15 with TRBJ2-2; a weak D match, TRBD1 (6 bases). Between the trimmed V and J ends, which lost 3 bases and 1 base, there was a span of 9 bases. This CDR3 comprises 15 residues. Looked up from germline, CDR1 is LNHNV and CDR2 is YYDKDF (reference sequence). In nucleotides, the CDR3 is TGTGCCACCAGCAGGCAGACAGGGAACACCGGGGAGCTGTTTTTT. It yields the protein CATSRQTGNTGELFF. Filled out from reference TRBV15 and TRBJ2-2, the complete variable domain reads DAMVIQNPRYQVTQFGKPVTLSCSQTLNHNVMYWYQQKSSQAPKLLFHYYDKDFNNEADTPDNFQSRRPNTSFCFLDIRSPGLGDTAMYLCATSRQTGNTGELFFGEGSRLTVL.

The chain joins TRBV29-1 to TRBJ1-3; D possibly corresponds to TRBD1 (5 bases). Germline lookup yields CDR1 SQVTM and CDR2 ANQGSEA. The CDR3 has 17 amino acids. The V end was cut by 0 bases, the J end by 2 bases, with 17 bases between. The CDR3 reads CSVEDPAGVIAGNTIYF. The CDR3 DNA reads as TGCAGCGTTGAAGATCCCGCGGGGGTAATCGCTGGAAACACCATATATTTT. Full variable domain (rest looked up from reference TRBV29-1 and TRBJ1-3): SAVISQKPSRDICQRGTSLTIQCQVDSQVTMMFWYRQQPGQSLTLIATANQGSEATYESGFVIDKFPISRPNLTFSTLTVSNMSPEDSSIYLCSVEDPAGVIAGNTIYFGEGSWLTVV.

The V gene is TRBV2, the J gene TRBJ2-3; no clear D. Germline lookup yields CDR1 SNHLY and CDR2 FYNNEI. The germline V and J ends were trimmed by 5 bases and 6 bases, with 9 bases remaining between them. The CDR3 consists of 12 residues. The DNA for the CDR3 is TGTGCCAGCAGTCGACCGCGGGATACGCAGTATTTT. The encoded protein is CASSRPRDTQYF.